A single sample is the source of the 8 T cell receptor beta chains below, sequenced in a study of radiation and T cells in renal cell carcinoma (TCRdb year 2020). The library was generated by the immunoSEQ multiplex PCR assay. In its TCRdb copy, this immuneACCESS table keeps in-frame sequences only and misses some clones. Where compared with another copy, unresolved V genes explain less than half of these, and the others have no known cause. The sample includes about 130,000 clones, with 88% observed a single time. Around 12% of the sample goes to the ten largest clones. Read against the paper, the sample's time point label means: baseline pretreatment blood. The treatment or condition label for this specimen denotes: 15 Gy SBRT to primary tumor, nephrectomy 4 weeks later. The input for sequencing was blood, taken from a patient whose treatment included radiotherapy and nephrectomy. These receptors all stem from a woman between 45 and 60 years old with renal cell carcinoma.

The genes are TRBV6-1 and TRBJ2-1, with 9 bases aligning to TRBD1. The V gene end was trimmed by 6 bases and the J gene end by 5 bases; junction bases not matched to a gene: 5. This CDR3 has 14 residues. CDR1 is MNHNS, CDR2 SASEGT, per germline. CDR3 in DNA: TGTGCCAGCAGAGACCGGGACAGGGACAATGAGCAGTTCTTC. This sequence encodes CASRDRDRDNEQFF.

V is TRBV18 and J is TRBJ1-4; maybe TRBD1 (6 bases). With 1 base removed from V and 1 base from J, the gap between germline ends came to 10 bases. The germline gives CDR1 KGHSH, CDR2 LQKENI. The CDR3 is 16 amino acids. The DNA of the CDR3 is TGTGCCAGCTCACCACGGGGGCAAGTAACTAATGAAAAACTGTTTTTT. Its translation: CASSPRGQVTNEKLFF. The full variable domain, rest sourced from reference TRBV18 and TRBJ1-4, is NAGVMQNPRHLVRRRGQEARLRCSPMKGHSHVYWYRQLPEEGLKFMVYLQKENIIDESGMPKERFSAEFPKEGPSILRIQQVVRGDSAAYFCASSPRGQVTNEKLFFGSGTQLSVL.

The chain links TRBV7-9 to TRBJ2-7; maybe TRBD2 (6 bases). Deletions cut 0 bases from V and 12 bases from J, with 21 bases between. The germline gives CDR1 SEHNR, CDR2 FQNEAQ (reference sequence). The CDR3 spans 15 residues. The CDR3 protein is CASSLARGAPMKWYF. The CDR3 nucleotides read TGTGCCAGCAGCTTAGCGCGGGGAGCTCCTATGAAGTGGTACTTC.

This rearrangement joins TRBV7-2 to TRBJ1-3, with a weak D call TRBD1 (6 bases). V was clipped by 5 bases and J by 1 base, with 9 bases between them. This CDR3 has 14 residues. Germline CDR1 is SGHTA and CDR2 is FQGNSA. Here the CDR3 DNA reads TGTGCCAGCAGCATACAGGGTTCTGGAAACACCATATATTTT. Amino acids: CASSIQGSGNTIYF.

This rearrangement joins TRBV11-2 to TRBJ1-2, with 7 bases lining up with TRBD1. Trimming at V came to 8 bases and at J to 7 bases, leaving 16 bases not matched to a gene. The CDR3 length is 15 residues. Germline loops: CDR1 SGHAT, CDR2 FQNNGV. The CDR3 sequence is CASGPNRDRRGGYTF. The CDR3 DNA is TGTGCCAGCGGGCCAAACCGGGACAGAAGGGGTGGCTACACCTTC.

This chain connects TRBV7-3 to TRBJ1-6; D gene ambiguous. The CDR3 runs 14 residues. The V end lost 3 bases, the J end lost 7 bases, and 10 bases lay between the germline ends. The germline gives CDR1 SGHTA, CDR2 FQGTGA. CDR3 DNA: TGTGCCAGCAGCTTGGGGAACCTAAATTCACCCCTCCACTTT. Translating it yields CASSLGNLNSPLHF.

The chain recombines TRBV7-2 with TRBJ1-1, with a tentative D call TRBD1 (6 bases). CDR1 SGHTA and CDR2 FQGNSA come from the germline V gene. The CDR3 contains 14 residues. V was pared by 2 bases and J by 4 bases, with 11 bases between. CDR3 residues: CASSLQKGGTEAFF. CDR3 nucleotides: TGTGCCAGCAGCTTACAAAAGGGGGGCACTGAAGCTTTCTTT.

This chain connects TRBV19 to TRBJ1-5; no reliable D call. CDR1 is LNHDA and CDR2 is SQIVND in the germline V gene (reference sequence). CDR3 length equals 15 residues. The germline V and J ends were trimmed by 4 bases and 6 bases, with 16 bases remaining between them. CDR3 region: CASSTLTAVGQPQHF. The CDR3 DNA reads as TGTGCCAGTAGTACCTTGACCGCGGTGGGTCAGCCCCAGCATTTT.